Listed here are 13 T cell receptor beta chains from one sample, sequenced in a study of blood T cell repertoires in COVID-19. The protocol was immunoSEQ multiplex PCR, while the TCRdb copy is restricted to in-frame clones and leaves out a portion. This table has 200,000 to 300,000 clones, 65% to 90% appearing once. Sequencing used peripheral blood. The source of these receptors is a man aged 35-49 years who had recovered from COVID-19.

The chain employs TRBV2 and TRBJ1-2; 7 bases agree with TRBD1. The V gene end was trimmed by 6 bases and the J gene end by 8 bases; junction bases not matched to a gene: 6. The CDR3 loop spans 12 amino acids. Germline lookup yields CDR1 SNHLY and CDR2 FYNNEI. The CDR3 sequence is CASRRDSDGYTF. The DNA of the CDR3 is TGTGCCAGCAGGAGGGACAGCGACGGCTACACCTTC.

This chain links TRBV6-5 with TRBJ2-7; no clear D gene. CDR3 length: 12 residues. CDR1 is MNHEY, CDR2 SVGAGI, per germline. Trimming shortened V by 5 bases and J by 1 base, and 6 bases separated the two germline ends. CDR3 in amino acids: CASSQFSYEQYF. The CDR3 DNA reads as TGTGCCAGCAGTCAGTTTTCCTACGAGCAGTACTTC.

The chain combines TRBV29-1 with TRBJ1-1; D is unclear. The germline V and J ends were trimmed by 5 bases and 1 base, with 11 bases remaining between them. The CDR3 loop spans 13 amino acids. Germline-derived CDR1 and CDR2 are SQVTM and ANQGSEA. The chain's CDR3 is CSVLPLSNTEAFF. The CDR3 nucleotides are TGCAGCGTTCTCCCTCTTTCGAACACTGAAGCTTTCTTT.

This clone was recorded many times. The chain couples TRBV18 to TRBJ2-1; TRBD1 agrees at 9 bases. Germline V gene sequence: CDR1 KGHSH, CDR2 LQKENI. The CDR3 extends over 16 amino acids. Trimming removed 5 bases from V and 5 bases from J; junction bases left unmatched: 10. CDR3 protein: CASSIHRDRVNNEQFF. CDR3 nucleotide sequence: TGTGCCAGCTCAATCCACCGGGACAGGGTCAACAATGAGCAGTTCTTC.

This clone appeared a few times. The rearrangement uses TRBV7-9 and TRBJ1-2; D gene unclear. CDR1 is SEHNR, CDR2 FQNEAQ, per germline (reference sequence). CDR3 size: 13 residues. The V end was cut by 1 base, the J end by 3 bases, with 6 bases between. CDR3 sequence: CASSLEADYGYTF. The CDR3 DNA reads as TGTGCCAGCAGCTTAGAGGCGGACTATGGCTACACCTTC.

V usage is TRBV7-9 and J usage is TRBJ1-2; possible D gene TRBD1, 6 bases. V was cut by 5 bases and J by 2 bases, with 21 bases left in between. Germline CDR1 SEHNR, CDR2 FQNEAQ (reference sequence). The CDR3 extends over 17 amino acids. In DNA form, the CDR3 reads TGTGCCAGCAGCCCAGTGACAGGCCAAGGGGGAAACTATGGCTACACCTTC. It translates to CASSPVTGQGGNYGYTF. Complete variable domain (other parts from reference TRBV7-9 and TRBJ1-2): DTGVSQNPRHKITKRGQNVTFRCDPISEHNRLYWYRQTLGQGPEFLTYFQNEAQLEKSRLLSDRFSAERPKGSFSTLEIQRTEQGDSAMYLCASSPVTGQGGNYGYTFGSGTRLTVV.

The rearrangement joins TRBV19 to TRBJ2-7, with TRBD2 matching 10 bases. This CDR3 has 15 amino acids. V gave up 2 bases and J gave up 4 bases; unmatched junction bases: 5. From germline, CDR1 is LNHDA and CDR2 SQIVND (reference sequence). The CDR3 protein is CASSILAGAIYEQYF. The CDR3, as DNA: TGTGCCAGTAGTATACTAGCGGGGGCCATATACGAGCAGTACTTC.

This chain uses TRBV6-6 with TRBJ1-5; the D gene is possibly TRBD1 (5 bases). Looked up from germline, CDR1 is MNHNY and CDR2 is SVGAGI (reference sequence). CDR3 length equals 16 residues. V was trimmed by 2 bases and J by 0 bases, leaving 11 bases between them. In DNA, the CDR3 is TGTGCCAGCAGTTACCGGACAATTAATAGCAATCAGCCCCAGCATTTT. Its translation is CASSYRTINSNQPQHF.

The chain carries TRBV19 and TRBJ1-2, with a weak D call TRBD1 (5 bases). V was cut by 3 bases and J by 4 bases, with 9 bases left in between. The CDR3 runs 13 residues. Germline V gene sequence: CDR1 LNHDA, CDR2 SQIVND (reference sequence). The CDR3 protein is CASSIPRGYGYTF. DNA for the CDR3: TGTGCCAGTAGTATCCCTAGGGGCTATGGCTACACCTTC.

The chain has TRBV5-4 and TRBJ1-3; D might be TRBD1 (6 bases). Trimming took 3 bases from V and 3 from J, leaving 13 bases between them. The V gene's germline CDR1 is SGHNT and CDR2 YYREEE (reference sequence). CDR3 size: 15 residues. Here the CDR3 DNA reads TGTGCCAGCAGCTCGTACAGGGCGGATGGAAACACCATATATTTT. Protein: CASSSYRADGNTIYF.

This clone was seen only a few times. The CDR3 spells CASSGGFRNEQFF. The CDR3 coding sequence is TGTGCCAGCAGCGGGGGCTTTAGGAATGAGCAGTTCTTC. The chain links TRBV7-9 to TRBJ2-1, with D perhaps TRBD1 (6 bases). The germline gives CDR1 SEHNR, CDR2 FQNEAQ (reference sequence). V lost 5 bases to trimming and J lost 7 bases, with 12 bases between them. The CDR3 has 13 residues.

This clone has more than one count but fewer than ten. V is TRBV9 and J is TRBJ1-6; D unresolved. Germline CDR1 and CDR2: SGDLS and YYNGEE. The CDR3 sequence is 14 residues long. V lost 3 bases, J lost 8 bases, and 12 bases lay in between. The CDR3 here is CASSEGESDSPLHF. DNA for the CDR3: TGTGCCAGCAGCGAGGGAGAAAGCGATTCACCCCTCCACTTT.

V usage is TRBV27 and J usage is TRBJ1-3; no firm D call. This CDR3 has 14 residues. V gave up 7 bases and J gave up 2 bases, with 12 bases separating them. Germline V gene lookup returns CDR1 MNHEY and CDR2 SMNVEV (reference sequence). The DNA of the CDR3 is TGTGCCAGCAAACCTGTGGCAGCTGGAAACACCATATATTTT. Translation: CASKPVAAGNTIYF.